A single sample is the source of the 5 T cell receptor beta chains below, sequenced in a study of cytomegalovirus exposure and HLA in healthy donors. The study ran its PCR with 60 Vbeta and 13 Jbeta primers. Data came from immunoSEQ multiplex PCR; TCRdb stores just in-frame clones and leaves some out. The sample includes 280,000 or so clones, 80% to 90% of them seen just once. Material for sequencing was PBMCs. Receptors were obtained from a woman aged 18-29 years in good health and CMV-seronegative.

The V gene is TRBV5-4, the J gene TRBJ2-5; the match to TRBD1 covers 8 bases. CDR1 is SGHNT, CDR2 YYREEE, per germline (reference sequence). Trimming took 3 bases from V and 9 from J; bases not matched to a gene: 16. The CDR3 is made up of 16 amino acids. The CDR3 region is CASSSDRQGPSWAQYF. The CDR3 DNA reads as TGTGCCAGCAGCTCAGACCGACAGGGGCCTTCATGGGCCCAGTACTTC. The full variable domain, completed using reference TRBV5-4 and TRBJ2-5, is ETGVTQSPTHLIKTRGQQVTLRCSSQSGHNTVSWYQQALGQGPQFIFQYYREEENGRGNFPPRFSGLQFPNYSSELNVNALELDDSALYLCASSSDRQGPSWAQYFGPGTRLLVL.

The gene calls are TRBV5-1 and TRBJ1-1, with 9 bases matching TRBD1. From germline, CDR1 is SGHRS and CDR2 YFSETQ. V dropped 4 bases and J dropped 4; count of bases not matched to a gene: 8. The CDR3 extends over 15 amino acids. CDR3 loop: CASSVGGQGGTEAFF. CDR3 DNA: TGCGCCAGCAGCGTTGGGGGACAGGGAGGCACTGAAGCTTTCTTT. Full variable domain (outside the CDR3, taken from reference TRBV5-1 and TRBJ1-1): KAGVTQTPRYLIKTRGQQVTLSCSPISGHRSVSWYQQTPGQGLQFLFEYFSETQRNKGNFPGRFSGRQFSNSRSEMNVSTLELGDSALYLCASSVGGQGGTEAFFGQGTRLTVV.

V and J are TRBV6-1 and TRBJ2-7; perhaps TRBD1 as D (6 bases). This CDR3 is built from 13 residues. V lost 6 bases to trimming and J lost 3 bases, with 12 bases between them. Per the germline V gene, CDR1 is MNHNS and CDR2 is SASEGT. The CDR3 spells CASRHRTDYEQYF. The CDR3, as DNA: TGTGCCAGCAGGCACCGGACAGACTACGAGCAGTACTTC.

This clone occurred once. This chain connects TRBV5-1 to TRBJ1-1, with D perhaps TRBD1 (6 bases). V was pared by 2 bases and J by 4 bases, with 15 bases between. Germline V gene sequence: CDR1 SGHRS, CDR2 YFSETQ. The CDR3 has 15 amino acids. The CDR3 region is CASSLLQGGGTEAFF. The CDR3 DNA reads as TGCGCCAGCAGCTTACTACAGGGTGGTGGCACTGAAGCTTTCTTT.

The chain has TRBV2 and TRBJ2-1, with 9 bases fitting TRBD1. V lost 6 bases to trimming and J lost 4 bases; unmatched junction nucleotides: 4. Germline CDR1 SNHLY, CDR2 FYNNEI. This CDR3 spans 14 amino acids. This CDR3 is CASRRQGEYNEQFF. The CDR3 DNA follows: TGTGCCAGCAGAAGACAGGGGGAGTACAATGAGCAGTTCTTC.